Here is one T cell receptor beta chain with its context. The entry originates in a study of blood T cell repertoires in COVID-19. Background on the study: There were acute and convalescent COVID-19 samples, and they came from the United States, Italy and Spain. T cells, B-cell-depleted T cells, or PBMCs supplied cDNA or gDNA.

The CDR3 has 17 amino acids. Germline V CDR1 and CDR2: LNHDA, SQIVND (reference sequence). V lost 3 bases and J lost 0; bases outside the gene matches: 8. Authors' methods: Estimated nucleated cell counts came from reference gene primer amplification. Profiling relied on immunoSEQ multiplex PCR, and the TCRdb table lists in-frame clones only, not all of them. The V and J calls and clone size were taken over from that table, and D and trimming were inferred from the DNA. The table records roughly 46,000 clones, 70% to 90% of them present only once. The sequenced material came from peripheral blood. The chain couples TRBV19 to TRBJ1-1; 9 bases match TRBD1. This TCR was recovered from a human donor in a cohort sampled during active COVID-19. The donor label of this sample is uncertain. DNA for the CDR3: TGTGCCAGTAGTATGGTCGGACAGGGGCCATTGAACACTGAAGCTTTCTTT. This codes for CASSMVGQGPLNTEAFF.